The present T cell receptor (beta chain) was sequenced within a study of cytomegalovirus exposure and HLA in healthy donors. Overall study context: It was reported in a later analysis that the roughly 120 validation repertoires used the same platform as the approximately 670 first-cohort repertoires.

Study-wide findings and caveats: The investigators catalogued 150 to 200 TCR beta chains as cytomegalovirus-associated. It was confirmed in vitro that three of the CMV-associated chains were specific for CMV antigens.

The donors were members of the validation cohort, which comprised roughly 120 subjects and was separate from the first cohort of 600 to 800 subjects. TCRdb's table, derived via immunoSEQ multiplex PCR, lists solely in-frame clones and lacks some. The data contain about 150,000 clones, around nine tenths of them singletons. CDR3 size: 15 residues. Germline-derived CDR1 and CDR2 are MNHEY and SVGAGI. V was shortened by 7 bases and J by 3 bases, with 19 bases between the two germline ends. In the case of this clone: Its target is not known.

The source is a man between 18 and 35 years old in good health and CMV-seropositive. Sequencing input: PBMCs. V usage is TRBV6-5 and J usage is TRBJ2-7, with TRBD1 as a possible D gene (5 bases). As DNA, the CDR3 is TGTGCCAGCACCAAACCCCAGGGTGGTTTCTACGAGCAGTACTTC. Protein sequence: CASTKPQGGFYEQYF.